In its sample, the clone carrying this T cell receptor (beta chain) was seen once. The antigen is undetermined. Profiling relied on immunoSEQ multiplex PCR, and the TCRdb table lists in-frame clones only, not all of them. The data hold 85,000 to 100,000 clones, with approximately 91% observed a single time. Germline CDR1 and CDR2: SQVTM and ANQGSEA. The CDR3 spans 13 residues. The germline V and J ends were trimmed by 0 bases and 4 bases, with 9 bases remaining between them. This entry is derived from a study of T cell responses to AZD1222 COVID-19 vaccine. Whole-study results and caveats: Donors were chiefly white British, with a greater number of females, and clonal diversity was perhaps underestimated.

The V call is TRBV29-1, the J call TRBJ2-5; D gene unclear. Sequenced material: peripheral blood, taken on day 0 of AZD1222 vaccination. The source of this sequence is an adult in good health. The CDR3 nucleotides are TGCAGCGTTGAAGACCCCGCCCCAGAGACCCAGTACTTC. Its translation is CSVEDPAPETQYF.